Presented here are 11 T cell receptor beta chains from one specimen sequenced in a study of cytomegalovirus exposure and HLA in healthy donors. The PCR employed 60 Vbeta primers together with 13 Jbeta primers. Generated by immunoSEQ multiplex PCR, the TCRdb table keeps only in-frame clones and is missing some. The sample lists about 180,000 clones, roughly 80% seen once, with roughly 1% in the top ten. Source material: PBMCs. These receptors all stem from a man aged 25 to 45 in good health and CMV-seronegative.

This chain uses TRBV5-1 with TRBJ2-5; tentatively, D is TRBD2 (6 bases). Germline CDR1 reads SGHRS; CDR2 reads YFSETQ. CDR3 length: 15 amino acids. Trimming cost V 3 bases and J 7 bases, with 19 bases left between them. CDR3 DNA sequence: TGCGCCAGCAGCTCGCGGGGTGGGGTTGGAGGGACCCAGTACTTC. Protein: CASSSRGGVGGTQYF.

The rearrangement uses TRBV19 and TRBJ1-5, with no clear D. From germline, CDR1 is LNHDA and CDR2 SQIVND (reference sequence). CDR3 size: 15 residues. Trimming took off 7 bases at V and 8 bases at J, with 21 bases between the two ends. CDR3 sequence reads: CASTMGFGVGEPQHF. Here the CDR3 DNA reads TGTGCCAGTACCATGGGGTTCGGCGTCGGGGAGCCCCAGCATTTT.

This clone was observed a few times. This chain joins TRBV19 and TRBJ1-4, with 8 bases aligning to TRBD1. The CDR3 has 13 amino acids. The germline V gene has CDR1 LNHDA and CDR2 SQIVND (reference sequence). V dropped 7 bases and J dropped 7; count of bases not matched to a gene: 5. The CDR3 bases are TGTGCCAGTATGGACAGGGTAGTTGAAAAACTGTTTTTT. Protein sequence: CASMDRVVEKLFF.

DNA of the CDR3: TGTGCCAGCTTGGGGGGGCGCCCCGGGGAGCTGTTTTTT. It specifies CASLGGRPGELFF. This sequence joins TRBV27 and TRBJ2-2, with D perhaps TRBD2 (7 bases). V was clipped by 8 bases and J by 6 bases, with 13 bases between them. CDR3 length equals 13 residues. Germline V CDR1 and CDR2: MNHEY, SMNVEV (reference sequence).

The rearrangement joins TRBV28 to TRBJ1-1; 9 bases fit TRBD1. J was trimmed by 4 bases and V by 4 bases; bases with no gene match: 13. This CDR3 is built from 17 residues. Germline assignment: CDR1 MDHEN and CDR2 SYDVKM. The CDR3: CASSSRTGVVWGTEAFF. CDR3 nucleotides: TGTGCCAGCAGTTCGCGGACAGGGGTTGTGTGGGGCACTGAAGCTTTCTTT.

The chain is built from TRBV27 and TRBJ1-5, with TRBD1 identical over 7 bases. The CDR3 covers 15 residues. Germline CDR1 is MNHEY and CDR2 is SMNVEV (reference sequence). Unmatched junction bases numbered 4, after V lost 3 bases and J lost 2 bases. The CDR3: CASSFGTAGNQPQHF. CDR3 DNA: TGTGCCAGCAGTTTTGGGACAGCAGGCAATCAGCCCCAGCATTTT.

This clone has just a few counts. The chain carries TRBV19 and TRBJ2-7; 8 nucleotides agree with TRBD1. Germline V CDR1 and CDR2: LNHDA, SQIVND (reference sequence). V gave up 7 bases and J gave up 3 bases; unmatched junction bases: 8. The CDR3 consists of 14 residues. This CDR3 reads CASNTRGQGYEQYF. CDR3 nucleotides: TGTGCCAGTAACACTCGTGGACAGGGCTACGAGCAGTACTTC.

The V and J genes are TRBV5-6 and TRBJ2-1; 8 bases are shared with TRBD1. The J segment lost 5 bases and the V segment lost 4 bases, leaving 14 bases of the junction unmatched. CDR3 length: 17 amino acids. Germline CDR1 reads SGHDT; CDR2 reads YYEEEE. CDR3: CASSRYRGSTQDNEQFF. The CDR3 region has the DNA TGTGCCAGCAGCAGGTACAGGGGGTCGACTCAAGACAATGAGCAGTTCTTC.

The chain joins TRBV19 to TRBJ1-2; TRBD1 might be the D (6 bases). From germline, CDR1 is LNHDA and CDR2 SQIVND (reference sequence). This CDR3 is built from 16 residues. Trimming took 7 bases from V and 0 from J, leaving 18 bases between them. The CDR3 nucleotides read TGTGCCAGTACTGTTAACCCAGGGGAACCTAACTATGGCTACACCTTC. This encodes CASTVNPGEPNYGYTF.

This rearrangement joins TRBV6-6 to TRBJ1-2; 11 bases match TRBD1. The CDR3 is made up of 14 amino acids. J gave up 8 bases and V 9 bases, and 11 bases lay outside the gene matches. Looked up from germline, CDR1 is MNHNY and CDR2 is SVGAGI (reference sequence). The CDR3 nucleotides read TGTGCCAGTTTTGGGACAGGGGGTGCCAAAGGCTACACCTTC. It translates to CASFGTGGAKGYTF.

This clone occurred a few times. The CDR3 loop is CAWNQRRGIGEKLFF. The CDR3 DNA sequence: TGTGCCTGGAATCAGCGGAGAGGGATTGGGGAAAAACTGTTTTTT. The chain links TRBV30 to TRBJ1-4; D is unclear. This CDR3 region has 15 residues. CDR1 GTSNPN and CDR2 SVGIG come from the germline V gene (reference sequence). Between the trimmed V and J ends, which lost 4 bases and 8 bases, there was a span of 20 bases.